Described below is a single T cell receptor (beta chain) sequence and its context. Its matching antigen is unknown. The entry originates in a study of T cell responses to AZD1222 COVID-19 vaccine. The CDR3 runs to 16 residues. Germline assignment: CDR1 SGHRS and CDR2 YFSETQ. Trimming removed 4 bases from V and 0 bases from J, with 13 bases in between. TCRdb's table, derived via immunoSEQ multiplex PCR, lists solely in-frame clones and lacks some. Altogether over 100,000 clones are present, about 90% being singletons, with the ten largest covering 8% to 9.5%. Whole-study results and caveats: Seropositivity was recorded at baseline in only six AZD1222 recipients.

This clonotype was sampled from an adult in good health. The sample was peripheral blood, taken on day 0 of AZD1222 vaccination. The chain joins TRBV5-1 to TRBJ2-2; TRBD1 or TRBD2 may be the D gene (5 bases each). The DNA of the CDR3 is TGCGCCAGCAGCCATACGGGACGGCCGAACACCGGGGAGCTGTTTTTT. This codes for CASSHTGRPNTGELFF. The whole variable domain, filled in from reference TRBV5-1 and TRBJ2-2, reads KAGVTQTPRYLIKTRGQQVTLSCSPISGHRSVSWYQQTPGQGLQFLFEYFSETQRNKGNFPGRFSGRQFSNSRSEMNVSTLELGDSALYLCASSHTGRPNTGELFFGEGSRLTVL.